This T cell receptor beta chain was recorded in a study of cytomegalovirus exposure and HLA in healthy donors. The study ran its PCR with 60 Vbeta and 13 Jbeta primers. Libraries were prepared by immunoSEQ multiplex PCR; TCRdb keeps only in-frame clonotypes and omits some of them. The sample lists approximately 170,000 clones; around 79% were seen once. CDR3 length: 16 amino acids. Trimming removed 5 bases from V and 2 bases from J; junction bases left unmatched: 11. Per the germline V gene, CDR1 is LNHDA and CDR2 is SQIVND (reference sequence). This TCR was sampled from a male donor in good health and CMV-seropositive. The V and J genes are TRBV19 and TRBJ2-7, with TRBD1 identical over 8 bases. Material for sequencing was PBMCs. This chain's CDR3 is CASSPRQGLIAYEQYF. The CDR3 DNA sequence: TGTGCCAGTAGTCCCCGACAGGGGCTTATAGCCTACGAGCAGTACTTC.